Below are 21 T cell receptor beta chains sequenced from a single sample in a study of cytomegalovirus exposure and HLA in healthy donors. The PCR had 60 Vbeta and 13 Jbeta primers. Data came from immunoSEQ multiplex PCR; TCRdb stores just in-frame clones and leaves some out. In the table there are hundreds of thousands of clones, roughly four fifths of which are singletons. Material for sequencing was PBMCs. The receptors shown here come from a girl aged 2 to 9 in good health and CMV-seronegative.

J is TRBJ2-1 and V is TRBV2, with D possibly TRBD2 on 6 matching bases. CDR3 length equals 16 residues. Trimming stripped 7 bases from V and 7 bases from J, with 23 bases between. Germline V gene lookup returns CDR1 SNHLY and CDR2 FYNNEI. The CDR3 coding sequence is TGTGCCAGCAAATGGTCCTTAGCGGCCTATGGGAATGAGCAGTTCTTC. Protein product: CASKWSLAAYGNEQFF. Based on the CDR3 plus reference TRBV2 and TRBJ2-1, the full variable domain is EPEVTQTPSHQVTQMGQEVILRCVPISNHLYFYWYRQILGQKVEFLVSFYNNEISEKSEIFDDQFSVERPDGSNFTLKIRSTKLEDSAMYFCASKWSLAAYGNEQFFGPGTRLTVL.

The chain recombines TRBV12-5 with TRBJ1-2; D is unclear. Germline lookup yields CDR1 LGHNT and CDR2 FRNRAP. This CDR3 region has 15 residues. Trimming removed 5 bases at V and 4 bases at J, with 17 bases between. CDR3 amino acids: CASGPLASTSYGYTF. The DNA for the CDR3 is TGTGCTAGTGGTCCCCTGGCCAGTACCTCCTATGGCTACACCTTC.

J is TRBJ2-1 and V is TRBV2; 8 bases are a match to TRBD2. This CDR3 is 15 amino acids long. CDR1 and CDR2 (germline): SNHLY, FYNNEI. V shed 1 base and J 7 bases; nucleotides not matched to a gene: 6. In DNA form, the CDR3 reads TGTGCCAGCAGTGAAGGTCGGGGGGGCCATAATGAGCAGTTCTTC. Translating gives CASSEGRGGHNEQFF.

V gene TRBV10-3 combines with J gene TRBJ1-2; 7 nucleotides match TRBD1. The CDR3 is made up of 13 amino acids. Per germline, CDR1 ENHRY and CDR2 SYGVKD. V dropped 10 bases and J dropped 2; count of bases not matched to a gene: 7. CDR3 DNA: TGTGCCACCTTGGGACAGCAGAACTATGGCTACACCTTC. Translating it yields CATLGQQNYGYTF.

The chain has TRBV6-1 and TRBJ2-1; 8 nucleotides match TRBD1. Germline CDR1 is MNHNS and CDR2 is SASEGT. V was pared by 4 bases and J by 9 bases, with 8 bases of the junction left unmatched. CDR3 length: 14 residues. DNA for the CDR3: TGTGCCAGCAGTGGGGGGACAGGTAGGGTTGAGCAGTTCTTC. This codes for CASSGGTGRVEQFF.

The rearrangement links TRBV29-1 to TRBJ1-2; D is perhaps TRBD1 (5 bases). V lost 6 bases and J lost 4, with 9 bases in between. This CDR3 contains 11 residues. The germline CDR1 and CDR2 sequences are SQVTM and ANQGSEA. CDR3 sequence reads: CSVRGAYGYTF. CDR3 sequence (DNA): TGCAGCGTAAGGGGCGCCTATGGCTACACCTTC.

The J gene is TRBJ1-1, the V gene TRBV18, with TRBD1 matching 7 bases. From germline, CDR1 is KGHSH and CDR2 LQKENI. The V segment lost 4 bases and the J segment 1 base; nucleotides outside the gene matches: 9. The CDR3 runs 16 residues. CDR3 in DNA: TGTGCCAGCTCACAGATTCTACAGGGGTCGAACACTGAAGCTTTCTTT. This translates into CASSQILQGSNTEAFF. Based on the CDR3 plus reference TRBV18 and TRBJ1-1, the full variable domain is NAGVMQNPRHLVRRRGQEARLRCSPMKGHSHVYWYRQLPEEGLKFMVYLQKENIIDESGMPKERFSAEFPKEGPSILRIQQVVRGDSAAYFCASSQILQGSNTEAFFGQGTRLTVV.

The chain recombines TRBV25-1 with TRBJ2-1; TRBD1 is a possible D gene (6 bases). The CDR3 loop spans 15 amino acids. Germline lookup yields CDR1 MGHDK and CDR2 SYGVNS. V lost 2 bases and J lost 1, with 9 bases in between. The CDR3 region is CASSERTDSYNEQFF. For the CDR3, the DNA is TGTGCCAGCAGTGAAAGGACAGATTCCTACAATGAGCAGTTCTTC.

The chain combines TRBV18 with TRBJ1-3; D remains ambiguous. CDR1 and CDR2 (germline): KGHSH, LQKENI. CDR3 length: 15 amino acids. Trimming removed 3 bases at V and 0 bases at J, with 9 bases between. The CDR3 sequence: CASSPRQSSGNTIYF. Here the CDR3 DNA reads TGTGCCAGCTCACCCAGACAATCCTCTGGAAACACCATATATTTT.

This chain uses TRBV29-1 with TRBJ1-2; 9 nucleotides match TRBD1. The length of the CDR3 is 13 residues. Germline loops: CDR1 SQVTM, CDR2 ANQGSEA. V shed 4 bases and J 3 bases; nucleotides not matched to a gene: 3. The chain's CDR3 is CSVATGGDYGYTF. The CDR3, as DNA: TGCAGCGTTGCGACAGGGGGGGACTATGGCTACACCTTC. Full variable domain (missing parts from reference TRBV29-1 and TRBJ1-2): SAVISQKPSRDICQRGTSLTIQCQVDSQVTMMFWYRQQPGQSLTLIATANQGSEATYESGFVIDKFPISRPNLTFSTLTVSNMSPEDSSIYLCSVATGGDYGYTFGSGTRLTVV.

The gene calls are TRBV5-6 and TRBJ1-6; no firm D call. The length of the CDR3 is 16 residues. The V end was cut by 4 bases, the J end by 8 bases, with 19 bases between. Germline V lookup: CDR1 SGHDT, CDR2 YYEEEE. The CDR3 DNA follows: TGTGCCAGCAGCGGAGCACGTAAAGGTTACGATTCACCCCTCCACTTT. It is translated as CASSGARKGYDSPLHF.

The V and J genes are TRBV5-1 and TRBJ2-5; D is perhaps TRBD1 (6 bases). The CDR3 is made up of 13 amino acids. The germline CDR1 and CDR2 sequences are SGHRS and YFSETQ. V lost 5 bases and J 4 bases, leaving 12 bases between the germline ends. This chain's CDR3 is CASSHRVLETQYF. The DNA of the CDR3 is TGCGCCAGCAGTCACAGGGTTTTAGAGACCCAGTACTTC.

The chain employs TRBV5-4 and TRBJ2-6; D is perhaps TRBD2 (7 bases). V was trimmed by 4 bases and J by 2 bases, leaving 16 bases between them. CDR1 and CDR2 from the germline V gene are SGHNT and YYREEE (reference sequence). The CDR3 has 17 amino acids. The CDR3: CASSRPVGGPGANVLTF. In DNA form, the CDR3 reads TGTGCCAGCAGCCGGCCCGTCGGGGGGCCTGGGGCCAACGTCCTGACTTTC.

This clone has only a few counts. The CDR3 bases are TGTGCCAGCAGCTTAGGGCTCCCGCCAGATACGCAGTATTTT. It codes for CASSLGLPPDTQYF. The chain employs TRBV7-3 and TRBJ2-3; D is uncertain. CDR3 size: 14 residues. Germline-derived CDR1 and CDR2 are SGHTA and FQGTGA. V lost 2 bases, J lost 4 bases, and 10 bases lay in between.

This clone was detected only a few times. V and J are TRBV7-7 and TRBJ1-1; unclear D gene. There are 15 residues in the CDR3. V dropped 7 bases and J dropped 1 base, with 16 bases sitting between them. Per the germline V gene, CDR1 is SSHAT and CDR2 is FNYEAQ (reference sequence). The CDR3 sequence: CASTPTGDRNTEAFF. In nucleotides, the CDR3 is TGTGCCAGCACCCCCACGGGTGATCGGAACACTGAAGCTTTCTTT. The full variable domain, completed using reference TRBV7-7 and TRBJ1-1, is GAGVSQSPRYKVTKRGQDVTLRCDPISSHATLYWYQQALGQGPEFLTYFNYEAQPDKSGLPSDRFSAERPEGSISTLTIQRTEQRDSAMYRCASTPTGDRNTEAFFGQGTRLTVV.

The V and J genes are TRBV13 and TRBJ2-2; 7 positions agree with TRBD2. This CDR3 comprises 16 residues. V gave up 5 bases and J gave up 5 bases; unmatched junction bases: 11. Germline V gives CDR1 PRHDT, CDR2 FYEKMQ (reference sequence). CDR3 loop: CASSRGEGGRTGELFF. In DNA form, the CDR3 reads TGTGCCAGCAGCCGCGGGGAGGGAGGACGGACCGGGGAGCTGTTTTTT. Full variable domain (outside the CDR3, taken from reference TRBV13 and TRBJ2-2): AAGVIQSPRHLIKEKRETATLKCYPIPRHDTVYWYQQGPGQDPQFLISFYEKMQSDKGSIPDRFSAQQFSDYHSELNMSSLELGDSALYFCASSRGEGGRTGELFFGEGSRLTVL.

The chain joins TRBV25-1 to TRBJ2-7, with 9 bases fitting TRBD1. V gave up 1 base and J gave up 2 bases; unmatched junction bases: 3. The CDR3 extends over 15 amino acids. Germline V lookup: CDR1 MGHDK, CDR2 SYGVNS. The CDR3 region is CASSEWTGDPYEQYF. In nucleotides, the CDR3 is TGTGCCAGCAGTGAATGGACAGGGGATCCCTACGAGCAGTACTTC.

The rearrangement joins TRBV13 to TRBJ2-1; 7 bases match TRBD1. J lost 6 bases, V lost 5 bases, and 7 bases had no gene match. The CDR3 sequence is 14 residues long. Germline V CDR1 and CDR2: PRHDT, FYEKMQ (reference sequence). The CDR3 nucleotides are TGTGCCAGCAGCCCCCGGGACAGATTCAATGAGCAGTTCTTC. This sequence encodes CASSPRDRFNEQFF. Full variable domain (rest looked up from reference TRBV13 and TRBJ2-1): AAGVIQSPRHLIKEKRETATLKCYPIPRHDTVYWYQQGPGQDPQFLISFYEKMQSDKGSIPDRFSAQQFSDYHSELNMSSLELGDSALYFCASSPRDRFNEQFFGPGTRLTVL.

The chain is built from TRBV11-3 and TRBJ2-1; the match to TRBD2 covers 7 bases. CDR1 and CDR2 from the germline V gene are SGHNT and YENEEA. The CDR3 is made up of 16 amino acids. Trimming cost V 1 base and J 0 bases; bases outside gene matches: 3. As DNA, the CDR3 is TGTGCCAGCAGCTTAGGATCTAGCGGCTCCTACAATGAGCAGTTCTTC. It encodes CASSLGSSGSYNEQFF.

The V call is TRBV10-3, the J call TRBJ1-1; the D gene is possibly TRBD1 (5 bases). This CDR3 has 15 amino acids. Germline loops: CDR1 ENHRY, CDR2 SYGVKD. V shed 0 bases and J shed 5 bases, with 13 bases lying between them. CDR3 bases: TGTGCCATCAGTGAGTCGGAGGGGAGGGGAACTGAAGCTTTCTTT. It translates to CAISESEGRGTEAFF.

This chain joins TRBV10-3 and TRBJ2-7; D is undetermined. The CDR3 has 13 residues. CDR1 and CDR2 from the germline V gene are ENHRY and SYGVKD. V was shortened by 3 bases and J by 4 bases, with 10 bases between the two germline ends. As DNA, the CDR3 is TGTGCCATCAGTGACGGATGGAGATACGAGCAGTACTTC. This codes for CAISDGWRYEQYF.